Following are 29 T cell receptor beta chains from one sample sequenced in a study of shared clonotypes between healthy human individuals. Terminally differentiated effector memory CD45RA+ cells were excluded by CCR7 positive selection of CD45RO-negative cells. Method: immunoSEQ multiplex PCR; TCRdb's copy keeps in-frame clones and lacks some. Of hundreds of thousands of clones listed, approximately 96% are singletons. The sequenced sample consisted of naive CD8+ T cells sorted from blood. Every receptor here comes from a woman aged 25 to 45 in good health.

This chain connects TRBV7-8 to TRBJ2-1; TRBD1 aligns across 7 bases. CDR3 length: 16 amino acids. The junction had 9 bases not matched to a gene; V was cut back by 5 bases and J by 2 bases. Germline CDR1 and CDR2: SGHVS and FQNEAQ. The CDR3 loop reads CASSQDRDEPYNEQFF. Here the CDR3 DNA reads TGTGCCAGCAGCCAAGACAGGGATGAACCCTACAATGAGCAGTTCTTC.

This chain joins TRBV28 and TRBJ2-2; D possibly corresponds to TRBD1 (6 bases). The CDR3 contains 16 residues. Germline loops: CDR1 MDHEN, CDR2 SYDVKM. Trimming cost V 5 bases and J 3 bases, with 16 bases left between them. The CDR3 DNA follows: TGTGCCAGCAGTCCGCCGGACAGTGGGGACACCGGGGAGCTGTTTTTT. This encodes CASSPPDSGDTGELFF.

The chain recombines TRBV27 with TRBJ2-5; a possible D gene is TRBD2 (5 bases). CDR1 and CDR2 from the germline V gene are MNHEY and SMNVEV (reference sequence). Trimming took 2 bases from V and 5 from J, leaving 18 bases between them. The CDR3 extends over 16 amino acids. The CDR3 protein is CASSLTGNLVEETQYF. The CDR3 region has the DNA TGTGCCAGCAGTTTAACCGGGAACCTGGTTGAGGAGACCCAGTACTTC.

The chain employs TRBV28 and TRBJ2-1, with D maybe TRBD2 (7 bases). V dropped 4 bases and J dropped 7 bases, with 20 bases sitting between them. There are 16 residues in the CDR3. Germline V CDR1 and CDR2: MDHEN, SYDVKM. Written as DNA, the CDR3 is TGTGCCAGCAGTTCCCTCCCCGAGGGGGAGGGGAATGAGCAGTTCTTC. Amino acid sequence: CASSSLPEGEGNEQFF.

This clone has just one count. The gene calls are TRBV2 and TRBJ1-4; TRBD1 matches 12 bases. The V gene end was trimmed by 8 bases and the J gene end by 8 bases; junction bases not matched to a gene: 9. This CDR3 has 15 residues. Germline assignment: CDR1 SNHLY and CDR2 FYNNEI. The CDR3 is CASLVGTGGREKLFF. DNA of the CDR3: TGTGCCAGCCTCGTGGGGACAGGGGGCCGCGAAAAACTGTTTTTT.

The rearrangement uses TRBV11-1 and TRBJ2-7, with a possible D match to TRBD1 (6 bases). The ends were cut back, 3 bases at V and 4 bases at J, with 10 bases in the middle. This CDR3 has 13 residues. CDR1 and CDR2 (germline): SGHAT, FQDESV (reference sequence). The CDR3 DNA is TGTGCCAGCAGCTTGTTACAGGGATACGAGCAGTACTTC. Translation gives CASSLLQGYEQYF.

The rearrangement uses TRBV11-2 and TRBJ2-7; D gene unclear. This CDR3 contains 14 residues. V was clipped by 3 bases and J by 5 bases, with 14 bases between them. Germline V CDR1 and CDR2: SGHAT, FQNNGV. The CDR3 here is CASSLMSIPDEQYF. The CDR3 nucleotides are TGTGCCAGCAGCTTGATGAGCATCCCAGACGAGCAGTACTTC.

V gene TRBV2 combines with J gene TRBJ2-5; TRBD1 might be the D (6 bases). The J call is doubtful: the DNA matches TRBJ2-7 better. The CDR3 length is 14 residues. Looked up from germline, CDR1 is SNHLY and CDR2 is FYNNEI. The CDR3 protein is CASRNPGQTYEQYF. In nucleotides, the CDR3 is TGTGCCAGCAGGAACCCGGGACAAACCTACGAGCAGTACTTC.

The chain has TRBV5-1 and TRBJ2-6; TRBD1 might be the D (6 bases). CDR1 SGHRS and CDR2 YFSETQ come from the germline V gene. This CDR3 is built from 20 residues. Deletions cut 0 bases from V and 0 bases from J, with 19 bases between. Here the CDR3 reads CASSLAFMGQPSSGANVLTF. The CDR3 DNA reads as TGCGCCAGCAGCTTGGCCTTTATGGGACAACCGAGCTCTGGGGCCAACGTCCTGACTTTC.

This clone has just one count. The DNA of the CDR3 is TGTGCCAGCAGCGTAGCTTGGGGGGGTGGTGGAAACACCATATATTTT. Amino acid sequence: CASSVAWGGGGNTIYF. The chain carries TRBV9 and TRBJ1-3; possible D gene TRBD1, 5 bases. This CDR3 is built from 16 residues. Deletions cut 0 bases from V and 3 bases from J, with 13 bases between. Germline V gene data show CDR1 as SGDLS and CDR2 as YYNGEE.

The chain is built from TRBV7-9 and TRBJ2-6; 7 nucleotides match TRBD1. V was clipped by 6 bases and J by 3 bases; unmatched bases: 5. Germline CDR1 is SEHNR and CDR2 is FQNEAQ (reference sequence). This CDR3 has 15 residues. CDR3 nucleotide sequence: TGTGCCAGCAGAACAGGGGTGGATGGGGCCAACGTCCTGACTTTC. Its protein product is CASRTGVDGANVLTF.

The V and J genes are TRBV6-6 and TRBJ1-6; D gene unclear. There are 16 residues in the CDR3. V was trimmed by 5 bases and J by 0 bases, leaving 11 bases between them. From germline, CDR1 is MNHNY and CDR2 SVGAGI (reference sequence). In DNA, the CDR3 is TGTGCCAGCAGTCCAACGGGGAGCTCCTATAATTCACCCCTCCACTTT. Translation: CASSPTGSSYNSPLHF.

The chain recombines TRBV29-1 with TRBJ1-2, with 8 nucleotides matching TRBD1. V lost 7 bases, J lost 8 bases, and 9 bases stayed unmatched. CDR1 and CDR2 from the germline V gene are SQVTM and ANQGSEA. This CDR3 is built from 12 residues. The CDR3 region is CSADRGVHGYTF. In DNA form, the CDR3 reads TGCAGCGCCGACAGGGGAGTCCACGGCTACACCTTC.

The genes are TRBV5-4 and TRBJ2-1, with TRBD2 identical over 11 bases. The CDR3 runs 15 residues. Germline trimming cut 4 bases from V and 7 bases from J; bases unmatched to any gene: 7. Germline CDR1 reads SGHNT; CDR2 reads YYREEE (reference sequence). DNA of the CDR3: TGTGCCAGCAGCCAACTAGCGGGAGTTAGGAATGAGCAGTTCTTC. It specifies CASSQLAGVRNEQFF.

The CDR3 sequence: CAISELTSGSSNEQFF. The CDR3 nucleotides are TGTGCCATCAGTGAGTTAACTAGCGGGAGTAGCAATGAGCAGTTCTTC. The chain recombines TRBV10-3 with TRBJ2-1; 11 nucleotides align to TRBD2. V lost 1 base to trimming and J lost 6 bases; unmatched junction nucleotides: 5. The CDR3 is 16 amino acids. Germline CDR1 and CDR2: ENHRY and SYGVKD.

The CDR3 is CASSPRQAGLAGGWEQYF. For the CDR3, the DNA is TGTGCCAGCTCACCACGGCAGGCCGGACTAGCGGGAGGATGGGAGCAGTACTTC. The chain carries TRBV18 and TRBJ2-7, with 14 bases identical to TRBD2. J lost 7 bases, V lost 1 base, and 12 bases had no gene match. CDR1 is KGHSH, CDR2 LQKENI, per germline. The CDR3 consists of 18 residues.

Turning to this clone: The junction departs from the called germline gene at one end, perhaps through a read error. This chain joins TRBV13 and TRBJ1-1, with no clear D. CDR1 and CDR2 (germline): PRHDT, FYEKMQ (reference sequence). CDR3 size: 14 residues. CDR3 amino acids: CASSLGSANTEAFF. Written as DNA, the CDR3 is TGTGCCAGCAGCCTAGGGAGTGCGAACACTGAAGCTTTCTTT.

The V and J genes are TRBV6-5 and TRBJ2-2; no definite D call. Trimming cost V 5 bases and J 5 bases, with 3 bases left between them. The CDR3 covers 11 residues. CDR1 is MNHEY, CDR2 SVGAGI, per germline. The CDR3 nucleotides are TGTGCCAGCAGTAAAACCGGGGAGCTGTTTTTT. This codes for CASSKTGELFF.

This clone is a singleton in its sample. This chain uses TRBV28 with TRBJ1-2, with 7 bases that match TRBD1. With 6 bases clipped from V and 4 bases from J, the junction kept 11 bases outside the gene matches. CDR3 size: 15 residues. Germline V lookup: CDR1 MDHEN, CDR2 SYDVKM. The CDR3 DNA reads TGTGCCAGCAGCGCCGGGAACAGGGGATCCTATGGCTACACCTTC. Amino acid sequence: CASSAGNRGSYGYTF.

The CDR3 sequence is CASRASGGGETQYF. In DNA, the CDR3 is TGTGCCAGCAGAGCCAGTGGGGGAGGAGAGACCCAGTACTTC. The rearrangement links TRBV28 to TRBJ2-5, with D possibly matching TRBD2 (6 bases). V lost 6 bases and J 4 bases, leaving 15 bases between the germline ends. The CDR3 is 14 amino acids. Germline V gives CDR1 MDHEN, CDR2 SYDVKM.

The chain recombines TRBV6-5 with TRBJ2-5; D tentatively fits TRBD1 or TRBD2 (5 bases each). Trimming removed 1 base from V and 0 bases from J, with 9 bases in between. Germline-derived CDR1 and CDR2 are MNHEY and SVGAGI. The CDR3 runs 15 residues. Written as DNA, the CDR3 is TGTGCCAGCAGTTACTTACCGGGGCACCAAGAGACCCAGTACTTC. This sequence encodes CASSYLPGHQETQYF.

J is TRBJ1-2 and V is TRBV4-2; D ambiguous. Germline V gene lookup returns CDR1 LGHNA and CDR2 YNFKEQ. The V gene lost 0 bases and the J gene lost 6 bases, with 8 bases spanning the gap. The CDR3 loop spans 13 amino acids. This CDR3 is CASSQDQVNGYTF. CDR3 DNA: TGTGCCAGCAGCCAAGATCAGGTTAATGGCTACACCTTC.

The chain uses TRBV4-1 and TRBJ2-1; D is perhaps TRBD1 or TRBD2 (6 bases each). The V end lost 4 bases, the J end lost 1 base, and 17 bases lay between the germline ends. Germline CDR1 is MGHRA and CDR2 is YSYEKL. The CDR3 consists of 17 residues. The CDR3 bases are TGCGCCAGCAGCCTTGAGGGGGGTGGTGTATCCTACAATGAGCAGTTCTTC. Its translation is CASSLEGGGVSYNEQFF.

V usage is TRBV5-6 and J usage is TRBJ1-1, with D hard to call. Germline V gene data show CDR1 as SGHDT and CDR2 as YYEEEE. Trimming took off 4 bases at V and 5 bases at J, with 9 bases between the two ends. This CDR3 contains 12 residues. Here the CDR3 reads CASSHGWTEAFF. CDR3 sequence (DNA): TGTGCCAGCAGCCACGGGTGGACTGAAGCTTTCTTT.

This clone was observed a single time. V gene TRBV29-1 combines with J gene TRBJ2-4; no reliable D call. The germline V gene encodes CDR1 SQVTM and CDR2 ANQGSEA. V was pared by 4 bases and J by 7 bases, with 8 bases between. CDR3 size: 11 residues. The CDR3 DNA reads as TGCAGCGTTGGTGTTCGGAACATTCAGTACTTC. It is translated as CSVGVRNIQYF. Full variable domain (missing parts from reference TRBV29-1 and TRBJ2-4): SAVISQKPSRDICQRGTSLTIQCQVDSQVTMMFWYRQQPGQSLTLIATANQGSEATYESGFVIDKFPISRPNLTFSTLTVSNMSPEDSSIYLCSVGVRNIQYFGAGTRLSVL.

This clone was observed once. The chain couples TRBV5-4 to TRBJ1-2, with 9 bases fitting TRBD1. Trimming removed 5 bases from V and 3 bases from J; junction bases left unmatched: 5. Germline assignment: CDR1 SGHNT and CDR2 YYREEE (reference sequence). The length of the CDR3 is 14 residues. The CDR3 loop reads CASRIDRGDYGYTF. CDR3 coding DNA: TGTGCCAGCAGGATCGACAGGGGGGACTATGGCTACACCTTC.

CDR3 nucleotides: TGTGCCAGCAGCTCTCAGACTAGCGGGAGGTACTACAATGAGCAGTTCTTC. It codes for CASSSQTSGRYYNEQFF. The chain carries TRBV5-6 and TRBJ2-1; 13 nucleotides align to TRBD2. The germline CDR1 and CDR2 sequences are SGHDT and YYEEEE. The V and J ends lost 3 bases and 3 bases, in that order; junction bases with no gene match: 6. The CDR3 is made up of 17 amino acids.

The chain employs TRBV2 and TRBJ2-3; perhaps TRBD2 as D (6 bases). Germline CDR1 reads SNHLY; CDR2 reads FYNNEI. V lost 0 bases, J lost 1 base, and 23 bases lay in between. The length of the CDR3 is 20 residues. Here the CDR3 reads CASSEADSQIWRDGTDTQYF. In nucleotides, the CDR3 is TGTGCCAGCAGTGAAGCAGATTCGCAGATATGGCGGGACGGCACAGATACGCAGTATTTT. The full variable domain, with the rest looked up from reference TRBV2 and TRBJ2-3, is EPEVTQTPSHQVTQMGQEVILRCVPISNHLYFYWYRQILGQKVEFLVSFYNNEISEKSEIFDDQFSVERPDGSNFTLKIRSTKLEDSAMYFCASSEADSQIWRDGTDTQYFGPGTRLTVL.

The CDR3 coding sequence is TGTGCCAGCAGCGTATATACTAGCGGGAGGGCCTGGGACAATGAGCAGTTCTTC. It translates to CASSVYTSGRAWDNEQFF. The chain is built from TRBV2 and TRBJ2-1; 13 positions match TRBD2. With 6 bases clipped from V and 5 bases from J, the junction kept 13 bases outside the gene matches. CDR1 is SNHLY, CDR2 FYNNEI, per germline. The CDR3 totals 18 residues.